This T cell receptor (beta chain) was obtained from a study of T cell responses to AZD1222 COVID-19 vaccine. Notes on the study in general: White British people made up most donors, females outnumbered males, and clonal diversity was possibly underestimated. The study reported that nearly half of spike-specific TCRs target unmutated variant regions. Receipt of two AZD1222 doses was followed by a rise in Spike-specific TCR breadth and depth.

Clones were read by immunoSEQ multiplex PCR, and TCRdb kept only the in-frame ones, dropping some. The profile shows more than 60,000 clones, about four fifths of them singletons. Second-dose recipients at about 4 or about 12 weeks were treated as one pooled group. This clone has only one observation. Its antigen is unidentified. Sequenced material: peripheral blood, taken 28 days after the second AZD1222 dose. This TCR derives from an adult who received the AZD1222 COVID-19 vaccine.

The CDR3 nucleotides read TGTGCCAGCAGCCCGATTCAGTACAATGAGCAGTTCTTC. It yields the protein CASSPIQYNEQFF. The chain is built from TRBV6-5 and TRBJ2-1; no reliable D call. This CDR3 contains 13 residues. Trimming took off 6 bases at V and 4 bases at J, with 10 bases between the two ends. Germline V lookup: CDR1 MNHEY, CDR2 SVGAGI.